The 26 T cell receptor beta chains given below trace back to one sample, sequenced in a study of T cell repertoires in cytomegalovirus infection. TCRdb processed the reads anew with MiXCR; each CDR3 protein has one entry. The sample carries roughly 600,000 distinct CDR3 sequences, roughly 24% recorded once. The sequenced sample was CD8+ T cells from PBMCs. All receptors come from a human donor in good health (CMV status not recorded). Some clones in this sample may be carry-over from other donors' samples.

The chain recombines TRBV28 with TRBJ2-5; no reliable D call. Per the germline V gene, CDR1 is MDHEN and CDR2 is SYDVKM. V was pared by 4 bases and J by 1 base, with 19 bases between. The CDR3 consists of 17 residues. The CDR3 coding sequence is TGTGCCAGCAGTTCCCCGGCAGCACCGAAACTCCAAGAGACCCAGTACTTC. As protein: CASSSPAAPKLQETQYF.

This clonotype was counted at least ten times. The chain couples TRBV7-6 to TRBJ2-3; TRBD2 matches at 7 bases. Trimming took 4 bases from V and 5 from J; bases not matched to a gene: 12. The CDR3 spans 16 residues. Germline values: CDR1 SGHVS, CDR2 FNYEAQ. The CDR3 spells CASSSLGGGDEDTQYF. Here the CDR3 DNA reads TGTGCCAGCAGCTCCCTTGGGGGGGGAGATGAAGATACGCAGTATTTT.

As concerns this clonotype: The junction departs from germline at one end; a sequencing error may be responsible. The rearrangement uses TRBV29-1 and TRBJ1-2; no clear D. CDR3 size: 13 residues. CDR1 is SQVTM, CDR2 ANQGSEA, per germline. The CDR3 coding sequence is TGCAGCGTTAAAGAGGGAAAGGTTCGGGGCTACACCTTC. It encodes CSVKEGKVRGYTF.

The V and J genes are TRBV20-1 and TRBJ1-4; no definite D call. This CDR3 has 16 residues. Germline CDR1 is DFQATT and CDR2 is SNEGSKA (reference sequence). Trimming took 0 bases from V and 0 from J, leaving 11 bases between them. The CDR3 sequence is CSARDHRLSTNEKLFF. The CDR3 DNA is TGCAGTGCTAGAGACCACAGACTCTCAACTAATGAAAAACTGTTTTTT.

The sample holds one count of this clonotype. At one end, the junction sequence differs from germline, possibly due to a read error. The V call is TRBV7-6, the J call TRBJ1-1, with D perhaps matching TRBD1 (6 bases). CDR3 length equals 15 residues. Per germline, CDR1 SGHVS and CDR2 FNYEAQ. The CDR3 bases are TGTGCCAGCAGCCATCTAGACGGGGGCGTGAACACTGAAGCTTTC. Its protein is CASSHLDGGVNTEAF.

The genes are TRBV7-2 and TRBJ2-5, with 10 bases aligning to TRBD2. The CDR3 contains 18 residues. Germline trimming cut 5 bases from V and 5 bases from J; bases unmatched to any gene: 17. CDR1 and CDR2 from the germline V gene are SGHTA and FQGNSA. CDR3 region: CASSAMGPAGGLGETQYF. In nucleotides, the CDR3 is TGTGCCAGCAGCGCGATGGGTCCAGCGGGGGGGCTCGGTGAGACCCAGTACTTC.

The rearrangement joins TRBV7-9 to TRBJ1-2, with 7 bases identical to TRBD1. This CDR3 is built from 16 residues. Germline CDR1 reads SEHNR; CDR2 reads FQNEAQ (reference sequence). J was trimmed by 3 bases and V by 1 base; bases with no gene match: 8. The CDR3 DNA reads as TGTGCCAGCAGCTTAGGTCGTGCGGGACAGTACTATGGCTACACCTTC. Protein sequence: CASSLGRAGQYYGYTF.

This clonotype occurred a few times. A junction boundary mismatches the germline segment, possibly from a read error. The rearrangement links TRBV14 to TRBJ1-6; D is unclear. Germline loops: CDR1 SGHDN, CDR2 FVKESK. The CDR3 runs to 14 residues. CDR3 protein: CASSFGGNKSPLHF. DNA for the CDR3: TGTGCCAGCAGCTTTGGTGGAAATAAATCACCCCTCCACTTT.

In this sample, this clonotype turned up a few times. The chain joins TRBV7-9 to TRBJ2-6; D is unresolved. Germline CDR1 and CDR2: SEHNR and FQNEAQ (reference sequence). Between the trimmed V and J ends, which lost 8 bases and 4 bases, there was a span of 9 bases. The CDR3 extends over 13 amino acids. CDR3 DNA sequence: TGTGCCAGCCACCCGCCGGGGGCCAACGTCCTGACTTTC. Its protein is CASHPPGANVLTF.

Remarks on this clonotype: This may arise from a read error, as a much more abundant clone is one base away. Likely a read error: the CDR3 ends without its conserved phenylalanine or tryptophan. The chain links TRBV10-3 to TRBJ2-1; 7 nucleotides align to TRBD2. In germline, CDR1 is ENHRY, CDR2 SYGVKD. J lost 3 bases, V lost 3 bases, and 14 bases had no gene match. This CDR3 contains 18 residues. For the CDR3, the DNA is TGTGCCATCAGTGAACGTACTAGCGTCCTACCCTACTACAATGAGCAGTTCTCC. This sequence encodes CAISERTSVLPYYNEQFS.

This clonotype was counted many times. The chain has TRBV12-3 or TRBV12-4 and TRBJ2-7, with a possible D match to TRBD1 (5 bases). Trimming removed 8 bases from V and 0 bases from J, with 11 bases in between. The CDR3 has 13 amino acids. CDR3 DNA: TGTGCCAGCCGCTACAGGATCTCCTACGAGCAGTACTTC. It codes for CASRYRISYEQYF.

This clonotype was counted a few times. The genes are TRBV28 and TRBJ2-2; perhaps TRBD2 as D (5 bases). The CDR3 totals 13 residues. In germline, CDR1 is MDHEN, CDR2 SYDVKM. V lost 6 bases and J 3 bases, leaving 8 bases between the germline ends. CDR3 sequence (DNA): TGTGCCAGCAGGGGGAGTGACACCGGGGAGCTGTTTTTT. The encoded protein is CASRGSDTGELFF.

This CDR3 reads CASTPGPNYGYTF. The CDR3 coding sequence is TGTGCCAGCACCCCGGGGCCAAACTATGGCTACACCTTC. V usage is TRBV6-1 and J usage is TRBJ1-2; the D gene is possibly TRBD1 (5 bases). The CDR3 spans 13 residues. V lost 7 bases, J lost 2 bases, and 11 bases lay in between. CDR1 and CDR2 (germline): MNHNS, SASEGT.

In its sample, this clonotype was seen many times. The rearrangement joins TRBV7-2 to TRBJ2-1; perhaps D is TRBD1 or TRBD2 (6 bases each). The CDR3 totals 15 residues. Trimming took 0 bases from V and 2 from J, leaving 8 bases between them. Germline loops: CDR1 SGHTA, CDR2 FQGNSA. CDR3 region: CASSLARGAYNEQFF. The CDR3 coding sequence is TGTGCCAGCAGCTTAGCGAGGGGGGCCTACAATGAGCAGTTCTTC.

The table lists this clonotype with many counts. This sequence joins TRBV6-1 and TRBJ1-2, with TRBD1 as a possible D gene (6 bases). Germline V gives CDR1 MNHNS, CDR2 SASEGT. This CDR3 contains 15 residues. V was shortened by 5 bases and J by 4 bases, with 17 bases between the two germline ends. The CDR3 region has the DNA TGTGCCAGCAGTCAATTGGACAGTCCAATCTATGGCTACACCTTC. It is translated as CASSQLDSPIYGYTF.

This clonotype was counted a few times. The chain couples TRBV5-1 to TRBJ2-7; D tentatively fits TRBD1 or TRBD2 (6 bases each). Trimming shortened V by 4 bases and J by 2 bases, and 13 bases separated the two germline ends. The CDR3 covers 14 residues. Germline V CDR1 and CDR2: SGHRS, YFSETQ. CDR3 DNA sequence: TGCGCCAGCAGCCTGGAAGGGGGGACCTACGAGCAGTACTTC. This translates into CASSLEGGTYEQYF.

The chain combines TRBV6-2 or TRBV6-3 with TRBJ2-5; perhaps TRBD1 as D (6 bases). CDR1 is MNHEY and CDR2 is SVGEGT in the germline V gene. Trimming cost V 6 bases and J 2 bases, with 22 bases left between them. The CDR3 has 17 amino acids. The CDR3: CASSLTGQLRRQETQYF. The DNA for the CDR3 is TGTGCCAGCAGCCTTACCGGACAGCTGCGGCGACAAGAGACCCAGTACTTC.

This rearrangement joins TRBV20-1 to TRBJ2-7; D remains ambiguous. Germline loops: CDR1 DFQATT, CDR2 SNEGSKA (reference sequence). V was trimmed by 1 base and J by 2 bases, leaving 9 bases between them. This CDR3 is 13 amino acids long. The CDR3 here is CSARGQVPYEQYF. The CDR3 DNA reads TGCAGTGCTAGAGGGCAGGTACCCTACGAGCAGTACTTC.

This clonotype was observed many times. V usage is TRBV6-5 and J usage is TRBJ2-1; D perhaps matches TRBD1 (6 bases). Germline V gives CDR1 MNHEY, CDR2 SVGAGI. This CDR3 has 14 amino acids. V was shortened by 2 bases and J by 2 bases, with 7 bases between the two germline ends. The CDR3 coding sequence is TGTGCCAGCAGTTACAGGACAGCCTACAATGAGCAGTTCTTC. Encoded protein: CASSYRTAYNEQFF.

The J gene is TRBJ2-1, the V gene TRBV14, with a tentative D call TRBD2 (6 bases). CDR3 size: 16 residues. The ends were cut back, 4 bases at V and 0 bases at J, with 13 bases in the middle. The V gene's germline CDR1 is SGHDN and CDR2 FVKESK. The CDR3 reads CASSLLRGSSYNEQFF. DNA of the CDR3: TGTGCCAGCAGCCTCCTGCGGGGAAGCTCCTACAATGAGCAGTTCTTC.

The chain is built from TRBV27 and TRBJ2-4; a weak D match, TRBD1 (5 bases). The germline gives CDR1 MNHEY, CDR2 SMNVEV (reference sequence). CDR3 length: 13 amino acids. V lost 3 bases and J 8 bases, leaving 11 bases between the germline ends. CDR3 in DNA: TGTGCCAGCAGTTTCGCCAGGGCGGACATTCAGTACTTC. Translating gives CASSFARADIQYF.

This clonotype has at least ten counts. This chain joins TRBV25-1 and TRBJ2-1; a possible D gene is TRBD1 (6 bases). CDR3 size: 14 residues. Trimming stripped 1 base from V and 8 bases from J, with 12 bases between. Germline loops: CDR1 MGHDK, CDR2 SYGVNS. This CDR3 reads CASSEFTGLDEQFF. CDR3 coding DNA: TGTGCCAGCAGTGAATTCACAGGGCTGGATGAGCAGTTCTTC.

This clonotype has only a few counts. The chain combines TRBV28 with TRBJ2-7; D tentatively fits TRBD1 or TRBD2 (5 bases each). Per germline, CDR1 MDHEN and CDR2 SYDVKM. The CDR3 sequence is 15 residues long. V lost 6 bases to trimming and J lost 5 bases, with 20 bases between them. The CDR3 DNA is TGTGCCAGCAGCCCCTTGGGGGTGAGGGGCGACGAGCAGTACGTC. Protein product: CASSPLGVRGDEQYV.

In its sample, this clonotype was seen many times. The chain combines TRBV7-9 with TRBJ1-5; D may be TRBD1 (5 bases). Looked up from germline, CDR1 is SEHNR and CDR2 is FQNEAQ (reference sequence). This CDR3 comprises 13 residues. V dropped 3 bases and J dropped 7 bases, with 10 bases sitting between them. CDR3 residues: CASSLGPWQPQHF. The CDR3 DNA follows: TGTGCCAGCAGCTTGGGGCCCTGGCAGCCCCAGCATTTT.

CDR3 coding DNA: TGTGCCAGCATCGGGACAGACCATTCACCCCTCCACTTT. Translated, it gives CASIGTDHSPLHF. The chain has TRBV28 and TRBJ1-6; 7 bases fit TRBD1. This CDR3 is built from 13 residues. J was trimmed by 8 bases and V by 7 bases; bases with no gene match: 5. CDR1 and CDR2 from the germline V gene are MDHEN and SYDVKM.

About this clonotype itself: This likely comes from a read error, as the CDR3 has no conserved phenylalanine or tryptophan at its end. The DNA is left out, because the CDR3 cannot be placed on it with certainty; the CDR3 is given as TCRdb lists it. The chain couples TRBV12-3 or TRBV12-4 to TRBJ1-2; the D call in the table, TRBD1, was not verified against the DNA. The CDR3 is 14 residues long, ends included. CDR3 residues: CASSLTGTAFSYAL.